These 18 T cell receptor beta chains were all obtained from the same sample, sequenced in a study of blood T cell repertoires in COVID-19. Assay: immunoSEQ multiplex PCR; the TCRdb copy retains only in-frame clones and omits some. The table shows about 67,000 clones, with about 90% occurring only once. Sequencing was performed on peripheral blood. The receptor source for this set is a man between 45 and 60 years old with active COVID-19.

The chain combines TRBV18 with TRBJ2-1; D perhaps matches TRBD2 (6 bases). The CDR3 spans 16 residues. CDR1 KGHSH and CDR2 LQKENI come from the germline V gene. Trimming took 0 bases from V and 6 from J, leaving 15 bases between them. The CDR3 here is CASSPPNPGARNEQFF. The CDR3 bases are TGTGCCAGCTCACCACCTAATCCGGGAGCACGCAATGAGCAGTTCTTC.

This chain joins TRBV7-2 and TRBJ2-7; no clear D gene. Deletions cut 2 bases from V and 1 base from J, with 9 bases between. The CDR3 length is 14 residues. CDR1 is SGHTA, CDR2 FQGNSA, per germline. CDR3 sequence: CASSLYLNSYEQYF. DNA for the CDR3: TGTGCCAGCAGCTTATATCTAAATTCCTACGAGCAGTACTTC.

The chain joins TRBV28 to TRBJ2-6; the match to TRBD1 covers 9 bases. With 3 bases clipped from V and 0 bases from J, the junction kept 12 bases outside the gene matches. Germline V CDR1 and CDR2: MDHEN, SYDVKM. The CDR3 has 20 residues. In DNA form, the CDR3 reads TGTGCCAGCAGTTTTAAATGGAGAGGGACAGGGCTCTCTGGGGCCAACGTCCTGACTTTC. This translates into CASSFKWRGTGLSGANVLTF. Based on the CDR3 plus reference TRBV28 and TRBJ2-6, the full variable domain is DVKVTQSSRYLVKRTGEKVFLECVQDMDHENMFWYRQDPGLGLRLIYFSYDVKMKEKGDIPEGYSVSREKKERFSLILESASTNQTSMYLCASSFKWRGTGLSGANVLTFGAGSRLTVL.

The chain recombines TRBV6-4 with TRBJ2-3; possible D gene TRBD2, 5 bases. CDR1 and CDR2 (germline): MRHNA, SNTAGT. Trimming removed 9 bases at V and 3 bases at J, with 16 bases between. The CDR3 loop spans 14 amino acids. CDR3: CASAQEARTDTQYF. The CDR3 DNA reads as TGTGCCAGTGCGCAGGAGGCCCGTACAGATACGCAGTATTTT.

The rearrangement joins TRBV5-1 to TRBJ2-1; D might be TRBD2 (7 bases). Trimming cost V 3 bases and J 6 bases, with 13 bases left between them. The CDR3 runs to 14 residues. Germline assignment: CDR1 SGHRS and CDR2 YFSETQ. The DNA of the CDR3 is TGCGCCAGCAGCTATTGGGGAGGGGGCAATGAGCAGTTCTTC. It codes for CASSYWGGGNEQFF.

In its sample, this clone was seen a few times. This chain's CDR3 is CASSVGAGWTDTQYF. The CDR3 nucleotides are TGTGCCAGCAGCGTAGGGGCGGGATGGACAGATACGCAGTATTTT. This chain links TRBV9 with TRBJ2-3; possible D gene TRBD2, 6 bases. The CDR3 extends over 15 amino acids. Per germline, CDR1 SGDLS and CDR2 YYNGEE. V was trimmed by 0 bases and J by 3 bases, leaving 11 bases between them.

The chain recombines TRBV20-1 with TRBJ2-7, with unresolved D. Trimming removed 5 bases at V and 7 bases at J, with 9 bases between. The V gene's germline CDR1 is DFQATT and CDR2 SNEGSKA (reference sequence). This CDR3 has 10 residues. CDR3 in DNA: TGCAGTGCTCCTGCTAGGGAGCAGTACTTC. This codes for CSAPAREQYF.

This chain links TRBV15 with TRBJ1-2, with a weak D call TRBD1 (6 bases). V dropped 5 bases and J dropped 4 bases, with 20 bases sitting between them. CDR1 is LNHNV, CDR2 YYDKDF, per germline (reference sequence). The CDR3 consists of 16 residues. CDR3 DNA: TGTGCCACCAGCTCGCAAGGGGGGGCCTTGGGCTATGGCTACACCTTC. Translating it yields CATSSQGGALGYGYTF.

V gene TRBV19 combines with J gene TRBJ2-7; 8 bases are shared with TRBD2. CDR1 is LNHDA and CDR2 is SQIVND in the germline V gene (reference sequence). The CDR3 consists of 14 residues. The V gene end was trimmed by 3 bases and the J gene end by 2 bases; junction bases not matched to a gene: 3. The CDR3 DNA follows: TGTGCCAGTAGTATCCGAGCGGGAGCCTACGAGCAGTACTTC. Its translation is CASSIRAGAYEQYF.

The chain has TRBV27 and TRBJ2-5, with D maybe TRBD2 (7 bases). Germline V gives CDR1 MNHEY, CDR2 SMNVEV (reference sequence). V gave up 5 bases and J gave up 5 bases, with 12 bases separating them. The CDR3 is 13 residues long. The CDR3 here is CASSQKGGETQYF. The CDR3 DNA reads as TGTGCCAGCAGTCAAAAGGGGGGGGAGACCCAGTACTTC.

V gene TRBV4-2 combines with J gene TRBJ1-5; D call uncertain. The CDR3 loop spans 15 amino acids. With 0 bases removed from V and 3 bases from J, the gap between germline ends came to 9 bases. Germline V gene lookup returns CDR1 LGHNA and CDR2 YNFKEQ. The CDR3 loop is CASSQEARNNQPQHF. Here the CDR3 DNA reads TGTGCCAGCAGCCAAGAAGCCAGGAACAATCAGCCCCAGCATTTT.

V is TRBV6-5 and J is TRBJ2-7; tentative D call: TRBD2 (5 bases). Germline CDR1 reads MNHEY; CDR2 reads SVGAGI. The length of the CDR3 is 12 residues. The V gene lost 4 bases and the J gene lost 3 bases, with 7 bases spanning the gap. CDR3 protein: CASSFRGYEQYF. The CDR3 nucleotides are TGTGCCAGCAGTTTTCGGGGCTACGAGCAGTACTTC.

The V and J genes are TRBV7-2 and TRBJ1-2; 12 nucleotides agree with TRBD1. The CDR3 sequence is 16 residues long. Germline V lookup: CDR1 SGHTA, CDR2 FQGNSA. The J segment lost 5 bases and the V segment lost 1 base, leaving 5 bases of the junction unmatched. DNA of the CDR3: TGTGCCAGCAGCTTAGTCGGGACAGGGGGCAGTTATGGCTACACCTTC. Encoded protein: CASSLVGTGGSYGYTF.

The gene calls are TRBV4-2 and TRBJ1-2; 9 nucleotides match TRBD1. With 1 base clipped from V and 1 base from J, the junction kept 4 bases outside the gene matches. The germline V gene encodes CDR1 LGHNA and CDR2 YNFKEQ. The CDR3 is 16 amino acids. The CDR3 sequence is CASSQVRTGDNYGYTF. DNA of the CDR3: TGTGCCAGCAGCCAAGTTAGGACAGGGGATAACTATGGCTACACCTTC.

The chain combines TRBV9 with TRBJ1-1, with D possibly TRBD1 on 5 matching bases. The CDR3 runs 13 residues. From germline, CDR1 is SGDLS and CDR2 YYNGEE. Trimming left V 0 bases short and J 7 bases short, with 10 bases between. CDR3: CASSVDGRGEAFF. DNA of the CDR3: TGTGCCAGCAGCGTAGACGGGAGGGGTGAAGCTTTCTTT.

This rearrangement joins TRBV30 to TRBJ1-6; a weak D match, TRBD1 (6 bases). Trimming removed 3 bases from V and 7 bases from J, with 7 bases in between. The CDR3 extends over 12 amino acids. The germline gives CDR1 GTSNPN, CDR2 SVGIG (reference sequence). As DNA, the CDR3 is TGTGCCTGGAGGGGGGCAAATTCACCCCTCCACTTT. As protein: CAWRGANSPLHF.

CDR3 residues: CASSPPGQGNNEQFF. The CDR3 bases are TGTGCCAGCAGCCCTCCGGGACAGGGGAACAATGAGCAGTTCTTC. The genes are TRBV7-6 and TRBJ2-1; TRBD1 agrees at 10 bases. CDR1 and CDR2 from the germline V gene are SGHVS and FNYEAQ. V lost 5 bases and J lost 5; bases outside the gene matches: 6. The CDR3 spans 15 residues.

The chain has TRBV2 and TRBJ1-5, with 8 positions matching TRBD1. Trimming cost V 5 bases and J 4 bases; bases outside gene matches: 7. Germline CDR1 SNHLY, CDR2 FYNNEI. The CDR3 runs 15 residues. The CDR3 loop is CASSNGQGANQPQHF. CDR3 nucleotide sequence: TGTGCCAGCAGTAACGGGCAGGGGGCGAATCAGCCCCAGCATTTT.